What follows are 11 T cell receptor beta chains derived from one specimen sequenced in a study of shared clonotypes between healthy human individuals (TCRdb year 2020). CD8 naive samples were CD45RO-negative cells positively selected for CCR7, giving a CD45RA+CCR7+ population that excluded TemRA cells. The library was built by means of the immunoSEQ multiplex PCR assay. TCRdb mirrors the immuneACCESS table, restricted to in-frame sequences. Some clones are absent from its copies; in checked studies, under half trace to an unresolved V gene, and the reason for the others is unknown. The sample table holds 1.5 million to 2.5 million clones, of which about 95% were seen once. The ten largest account for around 1% of the sample. The material sequenced was naive CD8+ T cells sorted from blood. The sample's cell subset or site label, decoded: CD45RA+CCR7+. The receptors here all came from a man between 18 and 35 years old in good health.

The CDR3 DNA reads as TGTGCCACCGGTGACAGGACTCTGAACACTGAAGCTTTCTTT. Translated: CATGDRTLNTEAFF. The chain carries TRBV5-4 and TRBJ1-1, with D tentatively TRBD1 (6 bases). Germline V lookup: CDR1 SGHNT, CDR2 YYREEE (reference sequence). The length of the CDR3 is 14 residues. V was trimmed by 9 bases and J by 0 bases, leaving 15 bases between them.

This clone appeared a single time. V and J are TRBV7-6 and TRBJ1-6; D is ambiguous. V lost 1 base, J lost 7 bases, and 5 bases lay in between. The CDR3 contains 13 residues. Looked up from germline, CDR1 is SGHVS and CDR2 is FNYEAQ. CDR3 nucleotide sequence: TGTGCCAGCAGCTTAGAGGTGAATTCACCCCTCCACTTT. Protein: CASSLEVNSPLHF.

This chain uses TRBV4-1 with TRBJ1-5; D ambiguous. V lost 4 bases and J lost 4, with 11 bases in between. Germline CDR1 MGHRA, CDR2 YSYEKL. The CDR3 loop spans 14 amino acids. The CDR3 spells CASSRSELNQPQHF. The CDR3 region has the DNA TGCGCCAGCAGCCGATCGGAACTAAATCAGCCCCAGCATTTT.

The rearrangement uses TRBV12-5 and TRBJ2-7, with a possible D match to TRBD1 (6 bases). The CDR3 contains 12 residues. The V end was cut by 10 bases, the J end by 0 bases, with 10 bases between. CDR1 and CDR2 (germline): LGHNT, FRNRAP. CDR3: CATGQFSYEQYF. CDR3 coding DNA: TGTGCTACCGGACAGTTCTCCTACGAGCAGTACTTC.

A word on this clone: The same CDR3 also results from other DNA sequences found in this sample. The V call is TRBV13, the J call TRBJ2-5, with 7 bases identical to TRBD1. The CDR3 loop spans 14 amino acids. Per the germline V gene, CDR1 is PRHDT and CDR2 is FYEKMQ (reference sequence). Germline trimming cut 3 bases from V and 3 bases from J; bases unmatched to any gene: 4. This chain's CDR3 is CASSLRQGEETQYF. CDR3 DNA: TGTGCCAGCAGCTTGAGACAGGGAGAAGAGACCCAGTACTTC.

The chain is built from TRBV25-1 and TRBJ1-1; D ambiguous. The CDR3 loop spans 16 amino acids. Germline V CDR1 and CDR2: MGHDK, SYGVNS. V lost 6 bases, J lost 4 bases, and 21 bases lay in between. CDR3 protein: CASRGSSRVAGTEAFF. For the CDR3, the DNA is TGTGCCAGCAGGGGGTCCTCTCGGGTGGCGGGCACTGAAGCTTTCTTT.

This chain links TRBV13 with TRBJ2-1; a weak D match, TRBD2 (5 bases). Trimming left V 5 bases short and J 4 bases short, with 15 bases between. Per the germline V gene, CDR1 is PRHDT and CDR2 is FYEKMQ (reference sequence). This CDR3 has 15 residues. Here the CDR3 DNA reads TGTGCCAGCAGCCCCGGGGTCGAAAGGTACAATGAGCAGTTCTTC. It is translated as CASSPGVERYNEQFF.

This chain connects TRBV5-1 to TRBJ2-7; TRBD2 agrees at 7 bases. CDR3 length equals 15 residues. Per germline, CDR1 SGHRS and CDR2 YFSETQ. Trimming cost V 4 bases and J 4 bases; bases outside gene matches: 11. In DNA, the CDR3 is TGCGCCAGCAGCCACTCGCCTAGCGGTGTTTACGAGCAGTACTTC. Translation gives CASSHSPSGVYEQYF.

The chain has TRBV9 and TRBJ2-2, with 8 bases lining up with TRBD2. The CDR3 covers 20 residues. V was clipped by 0 bases and J by 4 bases; unmatched bases: 17. CDR1 and CDR2 from the germline V gene are SGDLS and YYNGEE. The CDR3 sequence is CASSVEPLVRAGGPTGELFF. The CDR3 DNA reads TGTGCCAGCAGCGTAGAGCCCCTAGTTCGCGCGGGAGGTCCCACCGGGGAGCTGTTTTTT.

This clone is a singleton in its sample. The rearrangement links TRBV13 to TRBJ2-7, with TRBD1 as a possible D gene (5 bases). Trimming pared 3 bases from V and 0 bases from J, leaving 9 bases between. CDR3 length: 14 amino acids. CDR1 is PRHDT and CDR2 is FYEKMQ in the germline V gene (reference sequence). CDR3 residues: CASSFRQYSYEQYF. CDR3 coding DNA: TGTGCCAGCAGCTTTCGACAGTACTCCTACGAGCAGTACTTC.

The chain carries TRBV2 and TRBJ1-1; tentatively, D is TRBD1 (6 bases). Between the trimmed V and J ends, which lost 8 bases and 0 bases, there was a span of 19 bases. Germline loops: CDR1 SNHLY, CDR2 FYNNEI. This CDR3 has 16 residues. The CDR3 here is CASLSGQGTMNTEAFF. In DNA, the CDR3 is TGTGCCAGCTTGTCGGGACAAGGGACTATGAACACTGAAGCTTTCTTT.